Below, 2 T cell receptor beta chains from the same sample are listed, as sequenced in a study of T-cell memory formation after mild COVID-19. TCRdb recomputed calls from the 5' RACE reads with MiXCR, one row per CDR3 protein. The table lists some 450,000 distinct CDR3 sequences, 20% of them singletons, with approximately 8.1% in the top ten. Sequencing was carried out using PBMCs or a T cell subset sorted from them (not recorded which). These receptors originate from an adult woman who had mild COVID-19 (a few samples of this study predate the infection). Cell type and time point are not known.

This clonotype was detected many times. J is TRBJ2-1 and V is TRBV7-8, with TRBD2 matching 13 bases. The CDR3 has 16 amino acids. V dropped 1 base and J dropped 3; count of bases not matched to a gene: 0. CDR1 and CDR2 (germline): SGHVS, FQNEAQ. Here the CDR3 reads CASSLGTSGSYNEQFF. The CDR3 nucleotides are TGTGCCAGCAGCTTAGGGACTAGCGGGAGCTACAATGAGCAGTTCTTC.

This clonotype appeared a few times. The DNA of the CDR3 is TGTGCCAGCAGCTTAGGGGGACTAGCGGGATGGGGAGAGACCCAGTACTTC. It yields the protein CASSLGGLAGWGETQYF. V and J are TRBV7-2 and TRBJ2-5, with 13 positions matching TRBD2. Trimming removed 1 base from V and 4 bases from J; junction bases left unmatched: 6. The CDR3 sequence is 17 residues long. Germline V gene sequence: CDR1 SGHTA, CDR2 FQGNSA.